This T cell receptor (beta chain) was profiled in a study of CD8 T cells in Susac syndrome. The authors sequenced TCR beta from blood CD8+ and CD4+ T cells. Study results and caveats: The study admitted that it had a relatively small number of individuals in its TCR sequencing and HLA analysis.

Random hexamers primed reverse transcription of roughly 0.45 to 1 ug RNA. TCRdb analysed the immunoSEQ multiplex PCR reads with MiXCR anew, one entry per CDR3 protein. Found here are around 190,000 distinct CDR3 sequences, 85% to 95% of them singletons; the top ten hold roughly 0.16%. Note on this clonotype: Its cognate antigen is unknown.

The TCR comes from a human donor with multiple sclerosis. Sequenced input: CD8+ T cells from PBMCs.

DNA for the CDR3: TGCAGCGTTACGACCGAAAACGGTGAGCAGTTCTTC. Protein: CSVTTENGEQFF. The gene calls are TRBV29-1 and TRBJ2-1; D remains unclear. From germline, CDR1 is SQVTM and CDR2 ANQGSEA. V dropped 5 bases and J dropped 9 bases, with 14 bases sitting between them. The CDR3 extends over 12 amino acids.